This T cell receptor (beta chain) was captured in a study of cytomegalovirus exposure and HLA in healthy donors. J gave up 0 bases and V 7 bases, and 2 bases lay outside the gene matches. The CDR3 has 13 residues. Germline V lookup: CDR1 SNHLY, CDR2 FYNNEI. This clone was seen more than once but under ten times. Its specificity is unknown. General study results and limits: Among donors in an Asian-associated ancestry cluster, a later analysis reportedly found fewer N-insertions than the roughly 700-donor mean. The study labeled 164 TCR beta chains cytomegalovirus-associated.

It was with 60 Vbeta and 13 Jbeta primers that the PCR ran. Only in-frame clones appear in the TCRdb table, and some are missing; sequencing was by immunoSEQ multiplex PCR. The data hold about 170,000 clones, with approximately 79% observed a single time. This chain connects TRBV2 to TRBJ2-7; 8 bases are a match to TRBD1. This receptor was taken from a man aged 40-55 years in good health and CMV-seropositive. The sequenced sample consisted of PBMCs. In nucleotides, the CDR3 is TGTGCCAGCACCGGACAGGGCTCCTACGAGCAGTACTTC. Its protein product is CASTGQGSYEQYF.